Sequencing of this TCR beta chain was carried out in a study of blood T cells in healthy people across ages. General observations from the study: It was held that diversity estimates obtained from one million T cells represented underestimates.

The germline V gene has CDR1 SNHLY and CDR2 FYNNEI. V dropped 6 bases and J dropped 3 bases, with 18 bases sitting between them. This CDR3 is 15 amino acids long. A J-beta primer mix and a sample-barcoded 5' primer were used in a second PCR of roughly 6 to 11 cycles. Every sample gave at least 2.5 million paired-end reads containing CDR3. Each CDR3 protein gets one entry after TCRdb re-called the 5' RACE reads with MiXCR. The table records 1.5 million to 2 million distinct CDR3 sequences, roughly 50% of them present only once. As to this clonotype: Its antigen remains unknown.

The J gene is TRBJ2-7, the V gene TRBV2; a weak D match, TRBD2 (6 bases). The sequence was obtained from a woman in her thirties or forties in good health. The sample was blood. CDR3 sequence reads: CASRPPGLSNYEQYF. Here the CDR3 DNA reads TGTGCCAGCAGACCCCCGGGACTGAGTAACTACGAGCAGTACTTC.